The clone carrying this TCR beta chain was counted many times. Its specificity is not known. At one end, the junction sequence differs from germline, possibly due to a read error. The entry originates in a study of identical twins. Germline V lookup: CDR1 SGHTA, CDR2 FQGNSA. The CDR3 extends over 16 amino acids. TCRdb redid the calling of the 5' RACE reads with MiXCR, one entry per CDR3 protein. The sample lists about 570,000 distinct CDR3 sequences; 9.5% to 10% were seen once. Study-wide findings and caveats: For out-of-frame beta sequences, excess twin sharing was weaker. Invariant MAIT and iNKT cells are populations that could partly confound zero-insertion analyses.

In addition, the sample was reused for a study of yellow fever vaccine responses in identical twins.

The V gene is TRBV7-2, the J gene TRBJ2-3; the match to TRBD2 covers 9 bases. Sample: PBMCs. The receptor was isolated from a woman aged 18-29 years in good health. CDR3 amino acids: CASSLVGTSPTDTQYF. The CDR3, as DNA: TGCGCCAGCAGCTTGGTTGGGACTAGCCCCACAGATACGCAGTATTTT.